A single sample is the source of the 30 T cell receptor beta chains below, sequenced in a study of T-cell reconstitution after alpha-beta-depleted transplantation in children. Using unique molecular identifiers, the investigators prepared the TCRbeta library. Using its own MiXCR run on the PCR reads, TCRdb lists one record per CDR3 protein. The repertoire holds approximately 190,000 distinct CDR3 sequences, with around 9.2% as singletons. The specimen was PBMCs, mostly from graft donor cells, collected 360 days after TCRalphabeta/CD19-depleted stem cell transplant. These TCRs come from a male patient aged 2 to 10 who had a stem cell transplant for acute myeloid leukemia, so the T cells may come from the graft donor.

This clonotype was seen more than once but under ten times. The chain joins TRBV20-1 to TRBJ2-1; 7 bases agree with TRBD1. Germline CDR1 DFQATT, CDR2 SNEGSKA (reference sequence). The CDR3 covers 12 residues. V lost 6 bases to trimming and J lost 9 bases; unmatched junction nucleotides: 8. The CDR3 DNA sequence: TGCAGTGCCCGCCAAGGGGGCAGTGAGCAGTTCTTC. Its protein is CSARQGGSEQFF.

There are many counts of this clonotype. CDR3 sequence reads: CASSLNFQETQYF. CDR3 in DNA: TGTGCCAGCAGTTTGAACTTTCAAGAGACCCAGTACTTC. The rearrangement uses TRBV12-3 or TRBV12-4 and TRBJ2-5, with D unclear. The V gene lost 3 bases and the J gene lost 2 bases, with 7 bases spanning the gap. This CDR3 contains 13 residues.

This clonotype was recorded at least ten times. The chain recombines TRBV20-1 with TRBJ2-1; D is ambiguous. This CDR3 is 12 amino acids long. The V end lost 1 base, the J end lost 6 bases, and 7 bases lay between the germline ends. Per germline, CDR1 DFQATT and CDR2 SNEGSKA (reference sequence). The CDR3 nucleotides read TGCAGTGCTAGAGTGGCGAGCAATGAGCAGTTCTTC. It yields the protein CSARVASNEQFF.

This clonotype appeared many times. The chain employs TRBV12-3 or TRBV12-4 and TRBJ2-5; 7 nucleotides agree with TRBD1. The CDR3 length is 13 residues. V lost 6 bases and J lost 5; bases outside the gene matches: 6. For the CDR3, the DNA is TGTGCCAGCAGCGGACAGGAAGCGGAGACCCAGTACTTC. It specifies CASSGQEAETQYF.

The chain joins TRBV7-2 to TRBJ2-2, with 12 bases fitting TRBD1. With 0 bases clipped from V and 6 bases from J, the junction kept 8 bases outside the gene matches. Germline assignment: CDR1 SGHTA and CDR2 FQGNSA. The CDR3 runs to 18 residues. The CDR3, as DNA: TGTGCCAGCAGCTTAGCTCCTCCGGGACAGGGGGCAGCCGGGGAGCTGTTTTTT. This gives the protein CASSLAPPGQGAAGELFF.

This clonotype was seen repeatedly, ten times or more. The genes are TRBV5-1 and TRBJ2-3; no definite D call. CDR1 SGHRS and CDR2 YFSETQ come from the germline V gene. V lost 4 bases, J lost 5 bases, and 8 bases lay in between. The CDR3 spans 12 residues. As DNA, the CDR3 is TGCGCCAGCAGCCCTGAGGAAGATACGCAGTATTTT. It is translated as CASSPEEDTQYF.

This clonotype came up many times. The gene calls are TRBV6-5 and TRBJ2-5; 7 positions match TRBD2. The ends lost 2 bases at V and 3 bases at J; junction bases unmatched: 3. CDR3 length: 14 amino acids. The germline gives CDR1 MNHEY, CDR2 SVGAGI. The CDR3 DNA sequence: TGTGCCAGCAGTTACCTTGGGGGGGAAGAGACCCAGTACTTC. It yields the protein CASSYLGGEETQYF.

The chain recombines TRBV6-2 or TRBV6-3 with TRBJ2-5, with D possibly being TRBD1 or TRBD2 (5 bases each). The germline gives CDR1 MNHEY, CDR2 SVGEGT. The CDR3 covers 15 residues. V gave up 7 bases and J gave up 1 base, with 16 bases separating them. The CDR3 protein is CASTAAGAGQETQYF. The CDR3 region has the DNA TGTGCCAGCACCGCCGCCGGGGCCGGCCAAGAGACCCAGTACTTC.

This clonotype occurred many times. This chain connects TRBV6-5 to TRBJ2-5; perhaps TRBD1 as D (6 bases). CDR1 MNHEY and CDR2 SVGAGI come from the germline V gene. V lost 4 bases and J 3 bases, leaving 12 bases between the germline ends. This CDR3 is built from 14 residues. The CDR3 DNA reads as TGTGCCAGCAGTTCACAGGGTACGGAAGAGACCCAGTACTTC. Encoded protein: CASSSQGTEETQYF.

For the CDR3, the DNA is TGTGCCAGCAGCTCCCCCCCGACTAGCCCAACCGATGAGCAGTTCTTC. Its translation: CASSSPPTSPTDEQFF. This sequence joins TRBV7-6 and TRBJ2-1, with 7 bases identical to TRBD2. Germline CDR1 and CDR2: SGHVS and FNYEAQ. This CDR3 is 16 amino acids long. Trimming at V came to 4 bases and at J to 8 bases, leaving 14 bases not matched to a gene.

This rearrangement joins TRBV5-1 to TRBJ2-1, with 8 nucleotides matching TRBD2. CDR3 length: 15 residues. The V gene's germline CDR1 is SGHRS and CDR2 YFSETQ. With V trimmed by 7 bases and J by 0 bases, 6 bases remained unmatched. CDR3 DNA sequence: TGCGCCAGCCGCGGGGGGACGAGCTCCTACAATGAGCAGTTCTTC. Its translation is CASRGGTSSYNEQFF.

This clonotype was observed a few times. J is TRBJ1-2 and V is TRBV18, with D perhaps matching TRBD1 (5 bases). The CDR3 sequence is 14 residues long. The germline V gene encodes CDR1 KGHSH and CDR2 LQKENI. V was shortened by 0 bases and J by 6 bases, with 11 bases between the two germline ends. The CDR3 is CASSPPGSRDGYTF. DNA of the CDR3: TGTGCCAGCTCACCACCTGGGTCCAGGGATGGCTACACCTTC.

This clonotype was observed many times. The chain joins TRBV10-3 to TRBJ1-6, with 7 positions matching TRBD1. CDR3 length equals 13 residues. Germline V CDR1 and CDR2: ENHRY, SYGVKD. With V trimmed by 10 bases and J by 10 bases, 10 bases remained unmatched. CDR3 nucleotide sequence: TGTGCCACCCTACGGGACAGTGGGTCACCCCTCCACTTT. Residues: CATLRDSGSPLHF.

This clonotype was recorded at least ten times. The chain combines TRBV5-1 with TRBJ2-1; 7 nucleotides align to TRBD1. The CDR3 sequence is 13 residues long. The V and J ends lost 3 bases and 5 bases, in that order; junction bases with no gene match: 2. The germline V gene has CDR1 SGHRS and CDR2 YFSETQ. The CDR3 DNA is TGCGCCAGCAGCTGGGGACAGAACAATGAGCAGTTCTTC. This codes for CASSWGQNNEQFF.

This clonotype was counted many times. The chain uses TRBV12-3 or TRBV12-4 and TRBJ1-6; 10 nucleotides agree with TRBD1. With V trimmed by 2 bases and J by 7 bases, 2 bases remained unmatched. CDR3 size: 15 residues. The CDR3, as DNA: TGTGCCAGCAGTTTACTGGGACAGGGGAATTCACCCCTCCACTTT. Amino acid sequence: CASSLLGQGNSPLHF.

For this clonotype: Here the CDR3 omits its conserved ending phenylalanine or tryptophan, so a read error is the likely source. The V gene is TRBV30, the J gene TRBJ1-2; D is undetermined. This CDR3 has 14 amino acids. Trimming took 0 bases from V and 5 from J, leaving 13 bases between them. CDR1 and CDR2 from the germline V gene are GTSNPN and SVGIG (reference sequence). CDR3 sequence reads: CAWSVLVLGYGYTY. For the CDR3, the DNA is TGTGCCTGGAGTGTACTCGTCTTGGGGTATGGCTACACCTAC.

There are a few counts of this clonotype. The rearrangement uses TRBV29-1 and TRBJ2-3, with D possibly being TRBD1 (5 bases). The CDR3 runs to 11 residues. The V end lost 6 bases, the J end lost 2 bases, and 6 bases lay between the germline ends. Germline CDR1 and CDR2: SQVTM and ANQGSEA. CDR3 amino acids: CSVDTTDTQYF. CDR3 coding DNA: TGCAGCGTGGACACCACAGATACGCAGTATTTT.

The chain couples TRBV15 to TRBJ2-4; tentatively, D is TRBD2 (5 bases). The V and J ends lost 7 bases and 0 bases respectively, with 10 bases between them. The CDR3 loop spans 14 amino acids. CDR1 LNHNV and CDR2 YYDKDF come from the germline V gene (reference sequence). The CDR3 region has the DNA TGTGCCACCACGGGAATCGGAGCCAAAAACATTCAGTACTTC. This codes for CATTGIGAKNIQYF.

This clonotype showed up many times. The genes are TRBV28 and TRBJ2-5; D uncertain. The CDR3 loop spans 13 amino acids. The V gene lost 3 bases and the J gene lost 4 bases, with 9 bases spanning the gap. The germline V gene encodes CDR1 MDHEN and CDR2 SYDVKM. The CDR3 DNA is TGTGCCAGCAGTTTCTCGGGCTCAGAGACCCAGTACTTC. Residues: CASSFSGSETQYF.

The chain recombines TRBV7-6 with TRBJ2-5, with TRBD2 matching over 10 bases. In germline, CDR1 is SGHVS, CDR2 FNYEAQ. The CDR3 runs to 17 residues. The ends lost 5 bases at V and 1 base at J; junction bases unmatched: 10. CDR3 nucleotide sequence: TGTGCCAGCAGCCTCGGCCCAGCGGGAGGGCCCCAAGAGACCCAGTACTTC. This gives the protein CASSLGPAGGPQETQYF.

This clonotype was observed many times. This sequence joins TRBV5-1 and TRBJ1-2; 9 nucleotides line up with TRBD1. Germline V lookup: CDR1 SGHRS, CDR2 YFSETQ. V gave up 0 bases and J gave up 7 bases; unmatched junction bases: 4. The CDR3 sequence is 14 residues long. The CDR3 DNA follows: TGCGCCAGCAGCTTGGGACGGGACAGGGCTGGCTACACCTTC. It encodes CASSLGRDRAGYTF.

The rearrangement links TRBV5-1 to TRBJ1-1; a possible D gene is TRBD1 (5 bases). The CDR3 extends over 15 amino acids. V was trimmed by 4 bases and J by 3 bases, leaving 16 bases between them. Germline values: CDR1 SGHRS, CDR2 YFSETQ. CDR3 in DNA: TGCGCCAGCAGCCTTCAGAAAGGGACGTACACTGAAGCTTTCTTT. Encoded protein: CASSLQKGTYTEAFF.

This clonotype was seen at least ten times. The J gene is TRBJ2-4, the V gene TRBV20-1, with D maybe TRBD2 (5 bases). V was trimmed by 3 bases and J by 2 bases, leaving 8 bases between them. CDR1 and CDR2 (germline): DFQATT, SNEGSKA (reference sequence). The CDR3 loop spans 13 amino acids. The CDR3 sequence: CSASSGSKNIQYF. The CDR3 nucleotides are TGCAGTGCTAGTTCGGGGTCCAAAAACATTCAGTACTTC.

This clonotype was picked up many times. The rearrangement links TRBV20-1 to TRBJ2-7; D remains unclear. There are 15 residues in the CDR3. Trimming removed 6 bases from V and 1 base from J, with 19 bases in between. Germline loops: CDR1 DFQATT, CDR2 SNEGSKA (reference sequence). The CDR3 spells CSAVHRVSASYEQYF. The CDR3 DNA sequence: TGCAGTGCCGTTCACCGGGTTTCGGCGTCCTACGAGCAGTACTTC.

This chain links TRBV4-1 with TRBJ2-7, with 9 nucleotides matching TRBD2. Germline CDR1 and CDR2: MGHRA and YSYEKL. Trimming at V came to 4 bases and at J to 3 bases, leaving 10 bases not matched to a gene. CDR3 length: 16 amino acids. The CDR3 reads CASSRKEREVYYEQYF. In DNA, the CDR3 is TGCGCCAGCAGCCGAAAGGAGCGGGAGGTCTACTACGAGCAGTACTTC.

This clonotype was recorded at least ten times. The V call is TRBV6-1, the J call TRBJ2-2, with 11 bases fitting TRBD1. Trimming took 5 bases from V and 5 from J; bases not matched to a gene: 4. CDR1 is MNHNS, CDR2 SASEGT, per germline. The CDR3 totals 15 residues. This CDR3 reads CASSTRDRGTGELFF. The CDR3 DNA follows: TGTGCCAGCAGTACCCGGGACAGGGGGACCGGGGAGCTGTTTTTT.

CDR3 region: CASSSGILCNEQFF. The CDR3 coding sequence is TGTGCCAGCAGCTCCGGAATCCTCTGCAATGAGCAGTTCTTC. The rearrangement joins TRBV4-2 to TRBJ2-1; D remains ambiguous. This CDR3 is 14 amino acids long. Germline V gene sequence: CDR1 LGHNA, CDR2 YNFKEQ. V was cut by 5 bases and J by 6 bases, with 14 bases left in between.

This clonotype was found many times. This chain joins TRBV9 and TRBJ2-1, with D perhaps matching TRBD2 (5 bases). Between the trimmed V and J ends, which lost 0 bases and 7 bases, there was a span of 11 bases. CDR3 length: 14 residues. Germline CDR1 is SGDLS and CDR2 is YYNGEE. CDR3 coding DNA: TGTGCCAGCAGCGTAGATACTAGAGAGAATGAGCAGTTCTTC. Protein product: CASSVDTRENEQFF.

The chain combines TRBV12-3 or TRBV12-4 with TRBJ2-3, with a possible D match to TRBD1 (5 bases). Trimming stripped 3 bases from V and 4 bases from J, with 8 bases between. This CDR3 comprises 13 residues. The CDR3 DNA reads TGTGCCAGCAGTTTCCAGGGCCCAGATACGCAGTATTTT. Translated: CASSFQGPDTQYF.

The chain has TRBV28 and TRBJ1-2; D call uncertain. Germline loops: CDR1 MDHEN, CDR2 SYDVKM. The V gene lost 3 bases and the J gene lost 8 bases, with 13 bases spanning the gap. This CDR3 has 13 residues. The CDR3 sequence is CASSFTAGGGYTF. The CDR3 nucleotides are TGTGCCAGCAGTTTTACGGCGGGCGGCGGCTACACCTTC.